This is a list of T cell receptor beta chains from one sample in a study of cytomegalovirus exposure and HLA in healthy donors. Libraries were prepared by immunoSEQ multiplex PCR; TCRdb keeps only in-frame clonotypes and omits some of them. The sample includes 110,000 to 150,000 clones, approximately 80% of them seen just once. The material sequenced was PBMCs. The receptors were sampled from a middle-aged woman in good health and CMV-seronegative. CDR3s leave out the opening cysteine and the closing phenylalanine or tryptophan. The D gene is left open where the match is weak.

CDR3	D	length	V
ASSLQGTSNEQF	-	12	TRBV5-1
ASSQGRTTGELF	-	12	TRBV5-1
ASSETSGGLNEQF	TRBD2	13	TRBV9
ASSQEPRVYGYT	-	12	TRBV14
ASDRRGFKETQY	-	12	TRBV18
AWSVGTGVGQPQH	TRBD1	13	TRBV30
ASSLVRGNTEAF	-	12	TRBV11-2
ASSSTGTPSGEQY	-	13	TRBV5-4
ASSYGQGEGYT	TRBD1	11	TRBV6-6
ASSVGSGIRNEQF	TRBD2	13	TRBV9
ASSQEMGAGAGELF	TRBD2	14	TRBV4-2
ASSPRKGRQATAF	-	13	TRBV9
ASSLAGGQRRAF	-	12	TRBV5-6
ASSKSPLAGGWGETQY	TRBD2	16	TRBV4-2
ASSPPLQVRHEQY	-	13	TRBV18